This TCR beta chain was found in a study of radiotherapy plus CTLA-4 blockade in lung cancer. This CDR3 region has 14 residues. The V and J ends lost 5 bases and 0 bases respectively, with 10 bases between them. Germline V gene sequence: CDR1 SGHVS, CDR2 FQNEAQ. Participants had chemo-refractory metastatic non-small-cell lung cancer and were treated with focal radiation plus ipilimumab CTLA-4 blockade. General study findings and limits: Increased serum interferon-beta after radiation also reportedly predicted response strongly. Radiotherapy was combined with ipilimumab, and tumor-derived TCR clones then expanded in blood.

Sequencing was performed with immunoSEQ multiplex PCR; in TCRdb, only in-frame clones are kept and a portion is missing. The sample yields 62,000 or so clones, roughly 85% seen once. Notes on this clone: Its target is unknown.

This TCR derives from a human donor with non-small cell lung cancer who had a complete response to radiotherapy plus ipilimumab. Specimen: peripheral blood, collected from a patient treated with radiotherapy plus ipilimumab. The J gene is TRBJ1-1, the V gene TRBV7-8; a weak D match, TRBD1 (6 bases). CDR3 region: CASSRGAMNTEAFF. The CDR3 DNA reads TGTGCCAGCAGCAGGGGGGCTATGAACACTGAAGCTTTCTTT.